Listed here are 31 T cell receptor beta chains from one sample, sequenced in a study of shared clonotypes between healthy human individuals. Clones were sequenced by immunoSEQ multiplex PCR, and TCRdb holds only the in-frame ones, with some missing. The sample records millions of clones, 95% being singletons. The sequencing sample was made of naive CD4+ T cells sorted from blood. Subset in this sample: CD45RA+ positively selected. The receptors originated from a man between 18 and 29 years old in good health.

This clone was seen just once. The chain has TRBV4-3 and TRBJ2-1; TRBD2 matches at 10 bases. This CDR3 spans 18 amino acids. With 1 base clipped from V and 5 bases from J, the junction kept 11 bases outside the gene matches. CDR1 and CDR2 (germline): LGHNA, YSLEER. The CDR3 region has the DNA TGCGCCAGCAGCCAAGCCCGTCCCCCACTAGCGGGGAACAATGAGCAGTTCTTC. Protein: CASSQARPPLAGNNEQFF.

The chain combines TRBV6-1 with TRBJ2-1, with a tentative D call TRBD2 (5 bases). The CDR3 totals 11 residues. Germline V gene data show CDR1 as MNHNS and CDR2 as SASEGT. V was shortened by 4 bases and J by 9 bases, with 7 bases between the two germline ends. CDR3 sequence: CASSGRIEQFF. The CDR3 DNA reads as TGTGCCAGCAGTGGGAGGATTGAGCAGTTCTTC.

The chain uses TRBV4-1 and TRBJ2-5; tentative D call: TRBD2 (6 bases). V lost 9 bases to trimming and J lost 3 bases, with 17 bases between them. There are 14 residues in the CDR3. CDR1 and CDR2 from the germline V gene are MGHRA and YSYEKL. The chain's CDR3 is CASTRTGVEETQYF. The CDR3, as DNA: TGCGCCAGTACTCGGACGGGGGTGGAAGAGACCCAGTACTTC.

Details on this clone: Within the sample, other DNA sequences also encode this same CDR3. The rearrangement links TRBV10-2 to TRBJ1-2; 7 bases are shared with TRBD1. Per the germline V gene, CDR1 is WSHSY and CDR2 is SAAADI. V shed 0 bases and J 8 bases; nucleotides not matched to a gene: 6. The CDR3 is 14 residues long. CDR3 DNA: TGCGCCAGCAGTGAGTCGACAGGGTCAGGAGGCTACACCTTC. Residues: CASSESTGSGGYTF.

J is TRBJ2-2 and V is TRBV5-4; TRBD2 aligns across 8 bases. V lost 4 bases to trimming and J lost 5 bases; unmatched junction nucleotides: 16. Germline loops: CDR1 SGHNT, CDR2 YYREEE (reference sequence). The CDR3 consists of 18 residues. The CDR3 protein is CASSRRLAGSSGTGELFF. CDR3 nucleotides: TGTGCCAGCAGCCGAAGGCTAGCGGGCAGCTCAGGAACCGGGGAGCTGTTTTTT.

This clone has just one count. The chain couples TRBV11-2 to TRBJ2-1; 9 bases match TRBD2. The CDR3 sequence is 15 residues long. Germline CDR1 is SGHAT and CDR2 is FQNNGV. With 4 bases clipped from V and 4 bases from J, the junction kept 5 bases outside the gene matches. The CDR3 DNA sequence: TGTGCCAGCAGCTGGGCGCTAGCGGGGTACAATGAGCAGTTCTTC. Its translation is CASSWALAGYNEQFF.

The rearrangement uses TRBV19 and TRBJ2-2, with TRBD2 matching 8 bases. V gave up 3 bases and J gave up 5 bases; unmatched junction bases: 5. This CDR3 has 15 amino acids. The V gene's germline CDR1 is LNHDA and CDR2 SQIVND (reference sequence). This CDR3 reads CASSMGGRWTGELFF. The CDR3 bases are TGTGCCAGTAGTATGGGCGGGAGGTGGACCGGGGAGCTGTTTTTT.

V is TRBV9 and J is TRBJ2-5, with 9 bases identical to TRBD1. Germline V gene data show CDR1 as SGDLS and CDR2 as YYNGEE. With 7 bases clipped from V and 4 bases from J, the junction kept 5 bases outside the gene matches. CDR3 length equals 13 residues. In nucleotides, the CDR3 is TGTGCCAGCGTCACAGGGGGCATAGAGACCCAGTACTTC. Translation: CASVTGGIETQYF.

The chain is built from TRBV5-4 and TRBJ1-1; TRBD1 aligns across 7 bases. The CDR3 loop spans 16 amino acids. The V gene end was trimmed by 0 bases and the J gene end by 6 bases; junction bases not matched to a gene: 11. Germline CDR1 and CDR2: SGHNT and YYREEE (reference sequence). Here the CDR3 DNA reads TGTGCCAGCAGCTTGGGGGCCCCAGGGGGAGCGTCTGAAGCTTTCTTT. As protein: CASSLGAPGGASEAFF.

The chain links TRBV5-1 to TRBJ1-1, with D tentatively TRBD1 (5 bases). The CDR3 covers 14 residues. Trimming stripped 1 base from V and 3 bases from J, with 10 bases between. CDR1 and CDR2 from the germline V gene are SGHRS and YFSETQ. DNA of the CDR3: TGCGCCAGCAGCTTGATCGGGGGGTACACTGAAGCTTTCTTT. It encodes CASSLIGGYTEAFF.

The chain has TRBV7-9 and TRBJ1-1; 12 bases are a match to TRBD1. The CDR3 is 16 amino acids. In germline, CDR1 is SEHNR, CDR2 FQNEAQ (reference sequence). The J segment lost 5 bases and the V segment lost 6 bases, leaving 10 bases of the junction unmatched. The CDR3 nucleotides are TGTGCCAGCAGGCCGGGGACAGGGGGCCAGGGTACTGAAGCTTTCTTT. Translating it yields CASRPGTGGQGTEAFF. Full variable domain (outside the CDR3, taken from reference TRBV7-9 and TRBJ1-1): DTGVSQNPRHKITKRGQNVTFRCDPISEHNRLYWYRQTLGQGPEFLTYFQNEAQLEKSRLLSDRFSAERPKGSFSTLEIQRTEQGDSAMYLCASRPGTGGQGTEAFFGQGTRLTVV.

V usage is TRBV5-1 and J usage is TRBJ2-3; no firm D call. This CDR3 comprises 11 residues. Per the germline V gene, CDR1 is SGHRS and CDR2 is YFSETQ. V dropped 8 bases and J dropped 4 bases, with 8 bases sitting between them. The CDR3 spells CASHQSDTQYF. In DNA form, the CDR3 reads TGCGCCAGTCATCAGTCAGATACGCAGTATTTT.

This chain connects TRBV10-3 to TRBJ2-2; the D gene could be TRBD1 or TRBD2 (6 bases each). CDR1 is ENHRY, CDR2 SYGVKD, per germline. V was trimmed by 3 bases and J by 6 bases, leaving 14 bases between them. This CDR3 has 15 residues. The CDR3: CAISDRGGDAGELFF. The CDR3 nucleotides are TGTGCCATCAGTGACAGGGGCGGGGACGCCGGGGAGCTGTTTTTT.

The J gene is TRBJ1-4, the V gene TRBV7-2; D possibly corresponds to TRBD1 (5 bases). V was trimmed by 2 bases and J by 4 bases, leaving 8 bases between them. The CDR3 is 14 amino acids. From germline, CDR1 is SGHTA and CDR2 FQGNSA. CDR3 sequence reads: CASSLWGYNEKLFF. The CDR3 bases are TGTGCCAGCAGCTTATGGGGGTATAATGAAAAACTGTTTTTT.

This clone came up once. The sample contains more than one DNA sequence encoding this CDR3. The rearrangement links TRBV18 to TRBJ2-1, with D uncertain. CDR3 length: 12 amino acids. The germline V gene has CDR1 KGHSH and CDR2 LQKENI. The germline V and J ends were trimmed by 1 base and 7 bases, with 5 bases remaining between them. The CDR3 nucleotides read TGTGCCAGCTCACCACTCGCAAATGAGCAGTTCTTC. Protein sequence: CASSPLANEQFF.

Concerning this clone itself: At the DNA level, this CDR3 is encoded by other sequences in the same sample as well. The chain recombines TRBV7-9 with TRBJ1-2; D is ambiguous. V lost 1 base, J lost 2 bases, and 8 bases lay in between. The germline V gene has CDR1 SEHNR and CDR2 FQNEAQ (reference sequence). The CDR3 spans 14 residues. In nucleotides, the CDR3 is TGTGCCAGCAGCTTAGGAGGTCAGAACTATGGCTACACCTTC. It encodes CASSLGGQNYGYTF.

Comment on this clone: Other DNA sequences within the sample encode an identical CDR3. The genes are TRBV7-2 and TRBJ2-7; 7 bases are shared with TRBD1. Trimming cost V 4 bases and J 2 bases; bases outside gene matches: 5. The CDR3 covers 14 residues. From germline, CDR1 is SGHTA and CDR2 FQGNSA. CDR3 protein: CASSYSRGTYEQYF. As DNA, the CDR3 is TGTGCCAGCAGCTACAGCAGGGGGACCTACGAGCAGTACTTC. The full variable domain, in which reference TRBV7-2 and TRBJ2-7 provide the parts outside the CDR3, is GAGVSQSPSNKVTEKGKDVELRCDPISGHTALYWYRQSLGQGLEFLIYFQGNSAPDKSGLPSDRFSAERTGGSVSTLTIQRTQQEDSAVYLCASSYSRGTYEQYFGPGTRLTVT.

The chain links TRBV10-3 to TRBJ2-3; D is undetermined. This CDR3 comprises 15 residues. Germline V gene data show CDR1 as ENHRY and CDR2 as SYGVKD. Trimming shortened V by 5 bases and J by 1 base, and 13 bases separated the two germline ends. CDR3 amino acids: CAISPGDRGTDTQYF. The CDR3 coding sequence is TGTGCCATCAGTCCGGGCGATAGGGGCACAGATACGCAGTATTTT.

This clone was seen a single time. V usage is TRBV18 and J usage is TRBJ2-5; D is perhaps TRBD2 (5 bases). The CDR3 covers 14 residues. Trimming shortened V by 1 base and J by 5 bases, and 11 bases separated the two germline ends. Germline V lookup: CDR1 KGHSH, CDR2 LQKENI. This CDR3 reads CASSPLSGEETQYF. DNA of the CDR3: TGTGCCAGCTCACCACTTTCCGGGGAGGAGACCCAGTACTTC.

This clone was observed once. The rearrangement uses TRBV2 and TRBJ2-6; the match to TRBD1 covers 9 bases. The CDR3 covers 18 residues. After removal of 2 bases from V and 0 bases from J, the junction contained 5 bases not matched to a gene. Germline V gene data show CDR1 as SNHLY and CDR2 as FYNNEI. CDR3 sequence reads: CASSELDRGISGANVLTF. The CDR3 DNA reads TGTGCCAGCAGTGAACTGGACAGGGGAATCTCTGGGGCCAACGTCCTGACTTTC.

The V gene is TRBV11-2, the J gene TRBJ2-2, with TRBD1 matching 9 bases. The CDR3 is made up of 15 amino acids. Trimming cost V 4 bases and J 7 bases; bases outside gene matches: 7. Looked up from germline, CDR1 is SGHAT and CDR2 is FQNNGV. For the CDR3, the DNA is TGTGCCAGCAGCTCCCCGGGACAGGGTGGCGGGGAGCTGTTTTTT. This sequence encodes CASSSPGQGGGELFF.

The V call is TRBV7-6, the J call TRBJ2-5; D gene unclear. The V end was cut by 2 bases, the J end by 5 bases, with 21 bases between. The germline V gene has CDR1 SGHVS and CDR2 FNYEAQ. The CDR3 length is 17 residues. The CDR3 spells CASSLSSGHTVGETQYF. The DNA of the CDR3 is TGTGCCAGCAGCTTATCATCTGGCCACACTGTGGGGGAGACCCAGTACTTC.

The chain links TRBV29-1 to TRBJ1-5; the D is unclear. The CDR3 sequence is 12 residues long. The V and J ends lost 5 bases and 5 bases respectively, with 10 bases between them. CDR1 is SQVTM, CDR2 ANQGSEA, per germline. The CDR3 protein is CSVRQADQPQHF. The CDR3 DNA reads as TGCAGCGTTCGACAAGCTGATCAGCCCCAGCATTTT.

This clone appeared once. The J gene is TRBJ1-2, the V gene TRBV6-5; 7 nucleotides align to TRBD1. Germline V gene data show CDR1 as MNHEY and CDR2 as SVGAGI. Losses at the gene ends were 5 bases for V and 4 bases for J; bases not matched to a gene: 10. The CDR3 runs to 15 residues. The CDR3 spells CASSPGTAFFYGYTF. The CDR3 DNA reads TGTGCCAGCAGTCCCGGGACAGCCTTTTTCTATGGCTACACCTTC.

The CDR3 DNA reads as TGTGCCAGCAGCTCAGGACTAGCGGGATCAACAGATACGCAGTATTTT. Translating it yields CASSSGLAGSTDTQYF. The gene calls are TRBV6-6 and TRBJ2-3; 12 nucleotides align to TRBD2. The germline V gene encodes CDR1 MNHNY and CDR2 SVGAGI (reference sequence). CDR3 size: 16 residues. The V gene end was trimmed by 6 bases and the J gene end by 3 bases; junction bases not matched to a gene: 7.

This sequence joins TRBV2 and TRBJ2-2; no clear D. CDR1 is SNHLY and CDR2 is FYNNEI in the germline V gene. This CDR3 contains 15 residues. V shed 6 bases and J shed 1 base, with 12 bases lying between them. The CDR3 loop reads CASRVNAGNTGELFF. The CDR3 DNA sequence: TGTGCCAGCAGGGTGAACGCAGGGAACACCGGGGAGCTGTTTTTT.

The CDR3 spells CASTGLAGVTGELFF. CDR3 nucleotides: TGTGCCAGCACTGGACTAGCGGGGGTTACCGGGGAGCTGTTTTTT. The chain uses TRBV11-2 and TRBJ2-2, with TRBD2 matching over 13 bases. Trimming cost V 7 bases and J 5 bases; bases outside gene matches: 4. The germline V gene has CDR1 SGHAT and CDR2 FQNNGV. The CDR3 length is 15 residues.

To note about this clone: Other nucleotide sequences in the sample specify the same CDR3. The chain employs TRBV6-5 and TRBJ2-3; D ambiguous. With 5 bases removed from V and 0 bases from J, the gap between germline ends came to 6 bases. Germline values: CDR1 MNHEY, CDR2 SVGAGI. This CDR3 has 13 residues. In DNA form, the CDR3 reads TGTGCCAGCAGTCGGCCTAGCACAGATACGCAGTATTTT. Its protein is CASSRPSTDTQYF.

Worth noting for this clone: The sample holds other DNA sequences that translate to the same CDR3. The V gene is TRBV7-6, the J gene TRBJ2-5, with 16 bases aligning to TRBD2. Germline trimming cut 3 bases from V and 5 bases from J; bases unmatched to any gene: 0. Germline values: CDR1 SGHVS, CDR2 FNYEAQ. This CDR3 is 15 amino acids long. This chain's CDR3 is CASSLGLAGGETQYF. CDR3 nucleotides: TGTGCCAGCAGCTTGGGACTAGCGGGAGGGGAGACCCAGTACTTC.

The chain combines TRBV7-8 with TRBJ2-7, with TRBD2 identical over 11 bases. V trimming: 5 bases; J trimming: 4 bases; junction bases outside the gene matches: 16. The germline V gene encodes CDR1 SGHVS and CDR2 FQNEAQ. The CDR3 runs to 18 residues. In DNA form, the CDR3 reads TGTGCCAGCAGCCTCCGGGACAGGGCTAGCGGGAGGCTTTACGAGCAGTACTTC. This codes for CASSLRDRASGRLYEQYF.

The chain joins TRBV6-5 to TRBJ1-2, with 7 nucleotides matching TRBD1. Trimming at V came to 8 bases and at J to 0 bases, leaving 6 bases not matched to a gene. The CDR3 runs 14 residues. Germline V gene sequence: CDR1 MNHEY, CDR2 SVGAGI. CDR3: CASGSDRANYGYTF. The DNA for the CDR3 is TGTGCCAGCGGGTCAGACAGGGCTAACTATGGCTACACCTTC.